This T cell receptor (beta chain) was profiled in a study of response to subunit inactivated influenza vaccine. Whole-study findings and limits: Every seasonal influenza vaccination brings in few new T cells, the authors suggested.

For this clonotype: Antigen unknown.

CDR1 PRHDT and CDR2 FYEKMQ come from the germline V gene (reference sequence). This CDR3 contains 14 residues. Trimming cost V 5 bases and J 2 bases, with 13 bases left between them. TCRdb reprocessed the RT-PCR reads via MiXCR and lists one record per CDR3 protein. The table shows hundreds of thousands of distinct CDR3 sequences, with around 15% occurring only once. The sequencing here drew on PBMCs from blood, taken approximately 15 days before vaccination. This rearrangement joins TRBV13 to TRBJ2-7; no clear D gene. The sequence was collected from a man aged 45-65 years who received an inactivated influenza vaccine. In DNA, the CDR3 is TGTGCCAGCAGCCAGCCAGGAGCAACCTACGAGCAGTACTTC. This codes for CASSQPGATYEQYF.